What follows is one TCR beta chain and its context. Its antigen remains unknown. Execution of the assay was at deep level. Sequenced by immunoSEQ multiplex PCR; TCRdb stores in-frame clones only, minus some. The sample holds 600,000 to 750,000 clones, approximately 72% seen once. The V end lost 8 bases, the J end lost 2 bases, and 8 bases lay between the germline ends. CDR1 is MNHNY and CDR2 is SVGAGI in the germline V gene (reference sequence). The CDR3 runs to 12 residues. The data are from a study of shared clonotypes between healthy human individuals. Study details: Samples came from a couple of female and a few male donors aged 18 to 49.

Whole-study findings and limits: All-four-donor shared clonotypes had higher generation probabilities than non-shared clonotypes did.

This clonotype was sampled from a woman in her twenties or thirties in good health. Sequencing was done on a sample of memory CD4+ T cells sorted from blood. As for subset: CD45RA-negative fraction. The gene calls are TRBV6-6 and TRBJ2-3; D may correspond to TRBD1 or TRBD2 (6 bases each). CDR3 sequence: CASRGPTDTQYF. The CDR3 coding sequence is TGTGCCAGCCGGGGGCCCACAGATACGCAGTATTTT.